This passage covers 12 T cell receptor beta chains from one sample sequenced in a study of regulatory T cells in long-lasting Graves disease. Time point indicated: persistent/refractory GD, antithyroid drugs over 5 years with positive TRAb. With RNA extracted from PBMCs as input, the TCR library was made. Both iRepertoire HTBI primers and Arm-PCR of CDR3 regions were used to build the TCR beta libraries. TCRdb independently ran MiXCR on the multiplex PCR reads; one entry per CDR3 protein. The sample includes 400,000 or so distinct CDR3 sequences, 20% to 30% of them seen just once. The input for sequencing was peripheral blood mononuclear cells (PBMCs), taken when the disease was refractory, from a patient treated with antithyroid drugs. The receptors shown here come from a female donor with Graves disease.

This clonotype was seen only a few times. The CDR3 is CSVGGQGSYEQYF. In DNA form, the CDR3 reads TGCAGCGTTGGGGGACAGGGCTCCTACGAGCAGTACTTC. J is TRBJ2-7 and V is TRBV29-1, with 9 positions matching TRBD1. The CDR3 covers 13 residues. The J segment lost 0 bases and the V segment lost 4 bases, leaving 1 base of the junction unmatched. From germline, CDR1 is SQVTM and CDR2 ANQGSEA.

With regard to this clonotype: A far more abundant clone sits one base away, making this likely a read error. This chain links TRBV28 with TRBJ2-1; 7 positions match TRBD2. V was clipped by 5 bases and J by 10 bases; unmatched bases: 17. Germline V gene lookup returns CDR1 MDHEN and CDR2 SYDVKM. The CDR3 spans 16 residues. The CDR3 region is CASSLPRGAGKYEQFF. In DNA, the CDR3 is TGTGCCAGCAGTCTGCCCCGAGGAGCGGGGAAGTACGAGCAGTTCTTC.

This clonotype has ten or more counts. The CDR3 reads CSAPATGAGETQYF. As DNA, the CDR3 is TGCAGTGCCCCCGCGACAGGGGCAGGGGAGACCCAGTACTTC. This chain links TRBV20-1 with TRBJ2-5; 8 nucleotides match TRBD1. This CDR3 has 14 amino acids. CDR1 is DFQATT, CDR2 SNEGSKA, per germline (reference sequence). V lost 6 bases and J lost 5; bases outside the gene matches: 11.

For this clonotype: A much larger clone lies a single base off, so this may be a read error. The V call is TRBV27, the J call TRBJ2-7; no definite D call. This CDR3 spans 15 amino acids. Germline lookup yields CDR1 MNHEY and CDR2 SMNVEV (reference sequence). V shed 2 bases and J shed 3 bases, with 14 bases lying between them. The CDR3 bases are TGTGCCAGCAGTTTAACCGACCGGAACGGCTACGAGCAGTACTTC. Translated: CASSLTDRNGYEQYF.

This clonotype was counted ten times or more. V and J are TRBV7-2 and TRBJ2-5; TRBD1 is a possible D gene (6 bases). V gave up 3 bases and J gave up 0 bases, with 8 bases separating them. This CDR3 is 14 amino acids long. The germline gives CDR1 SGHTA, CDR2 FQGNSA. CDR3 residues: CASSFQGHQETQYF. CDR3 bases: TGTGCCAGCAGCTTTCAGGGGCACCAAGAGACCCAGTACTTC.

The J gene is TRBJ2-5, the V gene TRBV19, with 8 bases aligning to TRBD1. Germline V CDR1 and CDR2: LNHDA, SQIVND (reference sequence). The J segment lost 0 bases and the V segment lost 3 bases, leaving 21 bases of the junction unmatched. CDR3 size: 21 residues. The CDR3 coding sequence is TGTGCCAGTAGTATCACTCCTGCCGGGACAGGCATAGGGGGGTACCAAGAGACCCAGTACTTC. Translation gives CASSITPAGTGIGGYQETQYF.

Ten or more counts support this clonotype. V gene TRBV20-1 combines with J gene TRBJ2-7, with D uncertain. Looked up from germline, CDR1 is DFQATT and CDR2 is SNEGSKA (reference sequence). V gave up 3 bases and J gave up 9 bases, with 15 bases separating them. This CDR3 region has 12 residues. CDR3 sequence (DNA): TGCAGTGCTAGGGCCGGGTATGGTGTGCAGTACTTC. It translates to CSARAGYGVQYF.

The CDR3 DNA is TGTGCCAGCAGGGCCGCGGTGGGGGGGACGTATGGGGAGCTGTTTTTT. The encoded protein is CASRAAVGGTYGELFF. The rearrangement links TRBV12-3 or TRBV12-4 to TRBJ2-2; 7 bases are a match to TRBD2. The CDR3 length is 16 residues. V shed 6 bases, J shed 8 bases, and the junction held 15 bases outside the gene matches.

The rearrangement joins TRBV12-3 or TRBV12-4 to TRBJ1-5, with 10 bases matching TRBD1. The junction had 8 bases not matched to a gene; V was cut back by 2 bases and J by 4 bases. The CDR3 totals 17 residues. Written as DNA, the CDR3 is TGTGCCAGCAGTTTAAAGTATCGACAGGGGGCAAATCAGCCCCAGCATTTT. This sequence encodes CASSLKYRQGANQPQHF.

CDR3 region: CASSFAKETQYF. The CDR3 coding sequence is TGTGCCAGTAGTTTTGCCAAAGAGACCCAGTACTTC. This chain joins TRBV19 and TRBJ2-5; D gene uncertain. V was shortened by 5 bases and J by 3 bases, with 7 bases between the two germline ends. This CDR3 is built from 12 residues. Germline V gene lookup returns CDR1 LNHDA and CDR2 SQIVND (reference sequence).

The chain links TRBV19 to TRBJ2-5, with D uncertain. This CDR3 has 15 amino acids. The V end was cut by 1 base, the J end by 4 bases, with 13 bases between. The germline CDR1 and CDR2 sequences are LNHDA and SQIVND (reference sequence). CDR3 DNA sequence: TGTGCCAGTAGTATAGCGGCAGCGCCGGGAGAGACCCAGTACTTC. Translated: CASSIAAAPGETQYF.

This clonotype was seen a handful of times. This sequence joins TRBV28 and TRBJ2-5, with D maybe TRBD2 (5 bases). CDR1 is MDHEN and CDR2 is SYDVKM in the germline V gene. The germline V and J ends were trimmed by 6 bases and 5 bases, with 16 bases remaining between them. The CDR3 covers 14 residues. The CDR3 nucleotides read TGTGCCAGCAGACTTACGTCTTGGGAGGAGACCCAGTACTTC. Translating gives CASRLTSWEETQYF.